This TCR beta chain was captured in a study of Tregs in tolerant kidney transplant recipients. At the level of the study: Recipients received nonmyeloablative bone marrow transplants from related graft donors, with transient mixed chimerism. Study results and caveats: The small number of patients limits these findings pending further validation. Changing PCR primers prevented nucleotide comparison between some patients' samples. This study did not directly address biological reproducibility.

TCRdb's copy holds only in-frame clones and misses some; the assay was immunoSEQ multiplex PCR. This repertoire comprises 45,000 to 55,000 clones; its ten largest clones make up 0.7% to 0.95%. In germline, CDR1 is SEHNR, CDR2 FQNEAQ (reference sequence). Unmatched junction bases numbered 5, after V lost 5 bases and J lost 8 bases. This CDR3 is built from 15 residues. As regards this clone: Its antigen is undetermined. The CDR3 goes on 3 residues after the read ends, and that part is filled in from the germline J gene.

The sample here was CD4+ T cells from blood, taken before the transplant. This clonotype was sampled from a human donor who received a combined kidney and bone marrow transplant. V is TRBV7-9 and J is TRBJ2-1, with TRBD2 matching over 14 bases. CDR3 bases read: TGTGCCAGCAGCCTCGGGACTAGCGGGAGAGATGAG. Encoded protein: CASSLGTSGRDE. The whole CDR3 is CASSLGTSGRDEQFF.